Detailed here is one TCR beta chain. Participants came from roughly 25 US areas, aged about 18 to 95 years. Clinical history as reported by participants underpinned cohort assignment. This sample is drawn from a study of blood T cell repertoires in COVID-19. About the research overall: Spain, Italy and the United States supplied samples that represented acute and convalescent COVID-19.

V trimming: 6 bases; J trimming: 4 bases; junction bases outside the gene matches: 10. Germline V gene sequence: CDR1 WSHSY, CDR2 SAAADI. The CDR3 has 15 residues. Authors' data handling: Researchers report that nucleated cell counts were estimated from reference gene primer amplification. Sequencing used immunoSEQ multiplex PCR; TCRdb keeps in-frame clones, though not all of them. Clone size and the V and J calls come from that table; the DNA yielded D and trimming. The sample yields 200,000 to 250,000 clones, approximately 84% seen once. V usage is TRBV10-2 and J usage is TRBJ2-3; 7 bases map to TRBD2. The sequence was collected from a man aged 35 to 55 who had recovered from COVID-19. Specimen: PBMCs or T cells enriched from blood (not recorded which). CDR3 residues: CASRGQRGVSDTQYF. CDR3 in DNA: TGCGCCAGCAGGGGCCAGCGGGGTGTATCAGATACGCAGTATTTT.